This T cell receptor (beta chain) was documented in a study of cytomegalovirus exposure and HLA in healthy donors. As for the study in general: In a later analysis, the roughly 130 validation repertoires were reported to have used the same platform as the roughly 610 first-cohort repertoires. Points from the study as a whole: Many donors carried some public TCRs, although rarity characterized most TCR sequences. Through in vitro validation, three CMV-associated chains were shown to be specific for CMV antigens. One later analysis, an examination of the roughly 130 validation repertoires, found that first-cohort TCR clusters tended to co-occur in them.

TCRdb's copy holds only in-frame clones and misses some; the assay was immunoSEQ multiplex PCR. This sample has approximately 240,000 clones; around 90% occur once, and the top ten carry approximately 0.99%. The trim removed 7 bases at V and 3 bases at J, leaving 7 bases unmatched. The germline V gene encodes CDR1 SGHTS and CDR2 YDEGEE. This CDR3 spans 13 amino acids. Concerning this clone: Its target is unknown.

The sequenced sample consisted of PBMCs. The chain employs TRBV5-8 and TRBJ2-7; TRBD1 aligns across 7 bases. This TCR was sampled from a woman younger than 35 in good health and CMV-seronegative. CDR3 amino acids: CASAAGGHYEQYF. Written as DNA, the CDR3 is TGTGCCAGCGCCGCAGGGGGACACTACGAGCAGTACTTC. Filled out from reference TRBV5-8 and TRBJ2-7, the complete variable domain reads EAGVTQSPTHLIKTRGQQATLRCSPISGHTSVYWYQQALGLGLQFLLWYDEGEERNRGNFPPRFSGRQFPNYSSELNVNALELEDSALYLCASAAGGHYEQYFGPGTRLTVT.